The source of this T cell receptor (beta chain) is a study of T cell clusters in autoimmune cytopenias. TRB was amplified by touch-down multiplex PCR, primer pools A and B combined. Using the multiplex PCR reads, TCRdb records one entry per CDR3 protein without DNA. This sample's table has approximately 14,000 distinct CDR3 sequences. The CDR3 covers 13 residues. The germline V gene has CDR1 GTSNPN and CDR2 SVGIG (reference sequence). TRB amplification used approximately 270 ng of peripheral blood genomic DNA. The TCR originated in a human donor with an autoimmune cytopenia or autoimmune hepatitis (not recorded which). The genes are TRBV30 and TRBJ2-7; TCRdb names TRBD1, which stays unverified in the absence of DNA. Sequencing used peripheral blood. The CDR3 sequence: CAWASGGYYEQYF.